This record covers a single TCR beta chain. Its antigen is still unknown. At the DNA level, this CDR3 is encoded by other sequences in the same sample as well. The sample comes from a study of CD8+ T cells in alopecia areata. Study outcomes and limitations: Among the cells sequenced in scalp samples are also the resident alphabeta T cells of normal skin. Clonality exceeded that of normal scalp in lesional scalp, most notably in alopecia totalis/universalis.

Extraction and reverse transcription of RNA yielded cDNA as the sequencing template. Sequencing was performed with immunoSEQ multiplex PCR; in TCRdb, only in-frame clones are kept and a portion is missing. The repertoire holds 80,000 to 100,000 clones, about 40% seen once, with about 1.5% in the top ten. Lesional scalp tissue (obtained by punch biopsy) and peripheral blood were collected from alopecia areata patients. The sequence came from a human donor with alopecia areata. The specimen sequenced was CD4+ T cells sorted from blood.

The CDR3 spells CASSLWYEQYF. CDR3 nucleotide sequence: TGTGCCAGCAGTTTATGGTACGAGCAGTACTTC. The V and J genes are TRBV28 and TRBJ2-7; D is ambiguous. The CDR3 has 11 residues. CDR1 and CDR2 (germline): MDHEN, SYDVKM. V dropped 0 bases and J dropped 4 bases, with 1 base sitting between them.